The entry below describes one T cell receptor (beta chain). This record belongs to a study of human T cells and chemical hapten exposure. The time point is: patch test 2, 6 weeks after DPC sensitization. Treatment noted: therapeutic diphenylcyclopropenone sensitization with weekly scalp DPC. The V and J ends lost 5 bases and 2 bases, in that order; junction bases with no gene match: 7. Germline values: CDR1 MDHEN, CDR2 SYDVKM. This CDR3 region has 17 residues. MiXCR, applied by TCRdb to the RACE reads, yields one record per CDR3 protein. Of about 50,000 distinct CDR3 sequences listed, about a tenth are singletons.

The sequence was collected from a woman in her forties or fifties with alopecia areata. Some clones in this sample may be carry-over from other donors' samples. This chain links TRBV28 with TRBJ2-3; 13 positions agree with TRBD2. This sample comprised whole blood, obtained in connection with sensitization to the hapten diphenylcyclopropenone (DPC). As DNA, the CDR3 is TGTGCCAGCAGTCCGGGGGGACTAGCGGGGTACACAGATACGCAGTATTTT. Protein: CASSPGGLAGYTDTQYF.